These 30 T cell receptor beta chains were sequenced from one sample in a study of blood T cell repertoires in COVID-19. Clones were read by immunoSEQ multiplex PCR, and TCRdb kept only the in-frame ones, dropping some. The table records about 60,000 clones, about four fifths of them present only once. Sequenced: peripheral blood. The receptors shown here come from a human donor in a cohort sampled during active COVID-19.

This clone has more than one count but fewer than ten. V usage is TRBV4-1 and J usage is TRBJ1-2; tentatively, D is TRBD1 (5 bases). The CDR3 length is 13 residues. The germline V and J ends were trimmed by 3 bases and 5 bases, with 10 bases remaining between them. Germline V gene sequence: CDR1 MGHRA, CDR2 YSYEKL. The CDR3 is CASSQLDSYGYTF. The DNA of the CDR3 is TGCGCCAGCAGCCAGCTCGACAGTTATGGCTACACCTTC.

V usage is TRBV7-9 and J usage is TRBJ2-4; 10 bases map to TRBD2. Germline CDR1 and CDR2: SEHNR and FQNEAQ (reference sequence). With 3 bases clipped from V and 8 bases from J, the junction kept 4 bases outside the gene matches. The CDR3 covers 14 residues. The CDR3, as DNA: TGTGCCAGCAGCTTTGGGACTAGCGAAGACATTCAGTACTTC. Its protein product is CASSFGTSEDIQYF.

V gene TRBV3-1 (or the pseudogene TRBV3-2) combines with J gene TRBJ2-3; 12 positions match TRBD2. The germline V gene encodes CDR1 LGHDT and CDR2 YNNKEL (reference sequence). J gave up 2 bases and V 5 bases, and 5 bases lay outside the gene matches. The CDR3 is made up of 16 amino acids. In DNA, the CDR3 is TGTGCCAGCAGCGAACTAGCGGGGGGCCCCACAGATACGCAGTATTTT. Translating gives CASSELAGGPTDTQYF.

CDR3 in DNA: TGTGCCAGCAGCCGGGACAGAACAACTCAAGAGACCCAGTACTTC. Translation: CASSRDRTTQETQYF. The V call is TRBV7-9, the J call TRBJ2-5, with 7 bases fitting TRBD1. CDR3 length: 15 residues. V lost 5 bases to trimming and J lost 2 bases; unmatched junction nucleotides: 8. In germline, CDR1 is SEHNR, CDR2 FQNEAQ (reference sequence).

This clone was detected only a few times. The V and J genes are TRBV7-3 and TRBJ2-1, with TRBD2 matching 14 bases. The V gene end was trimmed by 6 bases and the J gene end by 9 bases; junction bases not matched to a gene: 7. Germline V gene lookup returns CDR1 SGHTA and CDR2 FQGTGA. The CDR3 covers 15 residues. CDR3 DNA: TGTGCCAGCAGACGGGGACTAGCGGGAGTTGGTGAGCAGTTCTTC. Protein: CASRRGLAGVGEQFF.

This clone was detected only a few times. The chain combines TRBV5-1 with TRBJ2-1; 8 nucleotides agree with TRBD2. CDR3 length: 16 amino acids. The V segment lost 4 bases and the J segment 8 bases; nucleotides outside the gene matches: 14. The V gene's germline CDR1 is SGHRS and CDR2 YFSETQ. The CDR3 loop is CASSTVPGLGFYEQFF. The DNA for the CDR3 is TGCGCCAGCAGCACCGTCCCGGGACTAGGGTTTTATGAGCAGTTCTTC.

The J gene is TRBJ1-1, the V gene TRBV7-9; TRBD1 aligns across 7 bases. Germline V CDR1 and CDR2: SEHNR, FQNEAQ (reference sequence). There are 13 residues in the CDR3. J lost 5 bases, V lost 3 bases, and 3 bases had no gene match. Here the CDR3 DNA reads TGTGCCAGCAGCTTGTTGACAGGGACTGAAGCTTTCTTT. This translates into CASSLLTGTEAFF.

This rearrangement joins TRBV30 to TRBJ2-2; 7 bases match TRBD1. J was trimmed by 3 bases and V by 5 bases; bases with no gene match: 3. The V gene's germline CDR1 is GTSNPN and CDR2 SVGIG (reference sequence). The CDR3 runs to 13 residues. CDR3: CAWGTAYTGELFF. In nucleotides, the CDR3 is TGTGCCTGGGGGACAGCATACACCGGGGAGCTGTTTTTT.

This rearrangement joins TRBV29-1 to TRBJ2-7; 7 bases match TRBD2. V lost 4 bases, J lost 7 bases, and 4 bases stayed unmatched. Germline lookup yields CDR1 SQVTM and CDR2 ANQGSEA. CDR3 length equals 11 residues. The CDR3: CSVGAAGEQYF. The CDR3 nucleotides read TGCAGCGTTGGGGCAGCGGGGGAGCAGTACTTC.

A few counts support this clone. For the CDR3, the DNA is TGTGCCAGCAGTCCCCGCTCCTACGAGCAGTACTTC. This gives the protein CASSPRSYEQYF. V usage is TRBV27 and J usage is TRBJ2-7; D ambiguous. With 5 bases removed from V and 0 bases from J, the gap between germline ends came to 5 bases. The CDR3 length is 12 residues. Germline loops: CDR1 MNHEY, CDR2 SMNVEV (reference sequence).

The CDR3 sequence: CASSPSNNMDEQFF. The CDR3 DNA sequence: TGTGCCAGCTCACCATCGAATAACATGGATGAGCAGTTCTTC. The V and J genes are TRBV18 and TRBJ2-1; D remains ambiguous. This CDR3 spans 14 amino acids. The germline V gene has CDR1 KGHSH and CDR2 LQKENI. V gave up 2 bases and J gave up 8 bases, with 13 bases separating them.

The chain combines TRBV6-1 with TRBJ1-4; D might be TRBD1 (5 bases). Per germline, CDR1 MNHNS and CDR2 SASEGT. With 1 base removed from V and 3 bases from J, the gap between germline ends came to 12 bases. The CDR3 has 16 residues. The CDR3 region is CASSEGTGYANEKLFF. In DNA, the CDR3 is TGTGCCAGCAGTGAAGGTACAGGCTACGCTAATGAAAAACTGTTTTTT.

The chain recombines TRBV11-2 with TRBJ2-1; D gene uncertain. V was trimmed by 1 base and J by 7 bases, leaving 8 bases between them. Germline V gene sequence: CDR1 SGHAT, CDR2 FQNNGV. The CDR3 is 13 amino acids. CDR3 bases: TGTGCCAGCAGCTTAGCACTGTTGAATGAGCAGTTCTTC. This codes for CASSLALLNEQFF.

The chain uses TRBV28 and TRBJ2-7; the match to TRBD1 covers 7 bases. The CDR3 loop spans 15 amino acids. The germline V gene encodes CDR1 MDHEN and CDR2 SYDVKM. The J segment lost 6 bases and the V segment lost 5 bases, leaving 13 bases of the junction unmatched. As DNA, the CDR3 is TGTGCCAGCAGTCCCGGACAGGCGGTAGGTTTCGAGCAGTACTTC. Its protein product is CASSPGQAVGFEQYF.

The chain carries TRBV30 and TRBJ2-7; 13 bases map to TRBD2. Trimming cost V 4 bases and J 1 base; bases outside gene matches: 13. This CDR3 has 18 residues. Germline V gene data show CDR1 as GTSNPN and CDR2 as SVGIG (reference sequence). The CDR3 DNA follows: TGTGCCTGGATGGGATTGACTAGCGGGGGGTCTAGTTCCTACGAGCAGTACTTC. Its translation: CAWMGLTSGGSSSYEQYF. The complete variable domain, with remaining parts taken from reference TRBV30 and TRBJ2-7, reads SQTIHQWPATLVQPVGSPLSLECTVEGTSNPNLYWYRQAAGRGLQLLFYSVGIGQISSEVPQNLSASRPQDRQFILSSKKLLLSDSGFYLCAWMGLTSGGSSSYEQYFGPGTRLTVT.

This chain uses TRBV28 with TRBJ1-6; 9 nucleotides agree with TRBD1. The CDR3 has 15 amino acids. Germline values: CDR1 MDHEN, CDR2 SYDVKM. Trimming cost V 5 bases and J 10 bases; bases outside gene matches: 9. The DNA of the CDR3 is TGTGCCAGCAGTGACCGGGACAGGGTTTTATCACCCCTCCACTTT. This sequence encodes CASSDRDRVLSPLHF.

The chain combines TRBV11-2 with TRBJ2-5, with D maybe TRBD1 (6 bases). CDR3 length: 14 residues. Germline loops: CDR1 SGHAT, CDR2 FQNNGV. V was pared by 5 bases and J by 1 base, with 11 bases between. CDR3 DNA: TGTGCCAGCAGCGACACAGGGATCCAAGAGACCCAGTACTTC. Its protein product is CASSDTGIQETQYF.

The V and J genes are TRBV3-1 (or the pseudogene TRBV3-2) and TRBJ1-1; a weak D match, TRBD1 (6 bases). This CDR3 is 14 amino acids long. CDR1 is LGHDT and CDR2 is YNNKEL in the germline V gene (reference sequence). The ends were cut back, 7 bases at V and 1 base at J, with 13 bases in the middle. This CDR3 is CASTKDRSNTEAFF. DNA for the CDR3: TGTGCCAGCACCAAAGACAGGTCGAACACTGAAGCTTTCTTT.

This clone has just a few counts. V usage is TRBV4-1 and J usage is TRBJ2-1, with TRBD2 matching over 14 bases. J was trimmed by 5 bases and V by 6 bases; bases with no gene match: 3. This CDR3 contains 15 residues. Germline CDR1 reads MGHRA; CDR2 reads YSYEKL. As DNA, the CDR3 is TGCGCCAGCAGAAGGGGACTAGCGGGAGACAATGAGCAGTTCTTC. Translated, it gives CASRRGLAGDNEQFF.

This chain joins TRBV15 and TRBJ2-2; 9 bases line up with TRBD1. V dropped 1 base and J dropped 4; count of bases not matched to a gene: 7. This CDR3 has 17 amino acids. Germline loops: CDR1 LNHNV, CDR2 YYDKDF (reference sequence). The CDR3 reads CATSRAPATGGTGELFF. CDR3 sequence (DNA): TGTGCCACCAGCAGAGCTCCTGCGACAGGGGGCACCGGGGAGCTGTTTTTT.

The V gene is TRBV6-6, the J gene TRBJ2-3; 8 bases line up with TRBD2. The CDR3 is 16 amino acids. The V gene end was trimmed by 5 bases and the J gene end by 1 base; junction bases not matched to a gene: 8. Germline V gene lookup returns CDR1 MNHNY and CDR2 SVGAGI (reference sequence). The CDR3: CASSHTSGYGTDTQYF. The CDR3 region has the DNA TGTGCCAGCAGTCATACTAGCGGATACGGCACAGATACGCAGTATTTT.

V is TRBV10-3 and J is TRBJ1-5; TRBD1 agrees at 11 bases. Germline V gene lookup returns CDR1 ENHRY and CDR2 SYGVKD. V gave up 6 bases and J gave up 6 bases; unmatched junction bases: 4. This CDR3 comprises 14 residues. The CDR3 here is CAISRTGGGQPQHF. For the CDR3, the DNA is TGTGCCATCAGCAGGACAGGGGGCGGTCAGCCCCAGCATTTT.

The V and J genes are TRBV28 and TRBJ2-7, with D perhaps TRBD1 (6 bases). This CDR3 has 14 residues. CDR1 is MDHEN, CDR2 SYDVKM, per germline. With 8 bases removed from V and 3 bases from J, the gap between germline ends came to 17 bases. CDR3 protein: CASLNRDVGYEQYF. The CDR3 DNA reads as TGTGCCAGCTTAAACAGGGATGTCGGCTACGAGCAGTACTTC. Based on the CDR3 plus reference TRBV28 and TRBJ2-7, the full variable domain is DVKVTQSSRYLVKRTGEKVFLECVQDMDHENMFWYRQDPGLGLRLIYFSYDVKMKEKGDIPEGYSVSREKKERFSLILESASTNQTSMYLCASLNRDVGYEQYFGPGTRLTVT.

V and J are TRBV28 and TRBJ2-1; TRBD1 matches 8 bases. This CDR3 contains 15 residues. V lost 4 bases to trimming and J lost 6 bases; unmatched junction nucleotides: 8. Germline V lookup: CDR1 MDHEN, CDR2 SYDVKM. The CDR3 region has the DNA TGTGCCAGCAGTTCACGACAGGGGTGGAGCAATGAGCAGTTCTTC. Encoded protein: CASSSRQGWSNEQFF.

The CDR3 protein is CASSVGSGGRQGHYEQYF. CDR3 in DNA: TGTGCCAGCAGCGTAGGGTCAGGGGGGAGACAGGGCCATTACGAGCAGTACTTC. The genes are TRBV9 and TRBJ2-7; D possibly corresponds to TRBD1 (7 bases). CDR1 and CDR2 from the germline V gene are SGDLS and YYNGEE. The CDR3 runs 18 residues. V lost 0 bases, J lost 4 bases, and 23 bases lay in between.

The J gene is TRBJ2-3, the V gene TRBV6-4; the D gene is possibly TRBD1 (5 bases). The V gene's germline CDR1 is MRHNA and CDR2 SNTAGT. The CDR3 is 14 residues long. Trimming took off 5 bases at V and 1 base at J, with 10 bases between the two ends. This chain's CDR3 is CASSRQGGTDTQYF. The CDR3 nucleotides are TGTGCCAGCAGTCGTCAGGGCGGCACAGATACGCAGTATTTT.

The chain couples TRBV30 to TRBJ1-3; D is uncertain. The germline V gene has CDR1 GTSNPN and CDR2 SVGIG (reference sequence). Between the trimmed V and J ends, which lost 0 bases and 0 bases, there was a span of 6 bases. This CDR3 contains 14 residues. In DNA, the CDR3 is TGTGCCTGGAGTGTACGGTTCTCTGGAAACACCATATATTTT. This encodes CAWSVRFSGNTIYF.

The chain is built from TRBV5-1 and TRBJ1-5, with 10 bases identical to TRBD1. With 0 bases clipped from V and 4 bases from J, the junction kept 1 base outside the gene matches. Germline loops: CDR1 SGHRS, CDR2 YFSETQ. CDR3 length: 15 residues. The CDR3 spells CASSLGTGGNQPQHF. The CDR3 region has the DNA TGCGCCAGCAGCTTGGGGACAGGGGGTAATCAGCCCCAGCATTTT.

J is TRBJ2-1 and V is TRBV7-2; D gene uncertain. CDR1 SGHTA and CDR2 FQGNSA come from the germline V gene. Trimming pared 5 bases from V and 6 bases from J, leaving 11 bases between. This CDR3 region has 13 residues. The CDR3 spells CASSKLRPNEQFF. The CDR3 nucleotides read TGTGCCAGCAGCAAACTTCGCCCCAATGAGCAGTTCTTC.

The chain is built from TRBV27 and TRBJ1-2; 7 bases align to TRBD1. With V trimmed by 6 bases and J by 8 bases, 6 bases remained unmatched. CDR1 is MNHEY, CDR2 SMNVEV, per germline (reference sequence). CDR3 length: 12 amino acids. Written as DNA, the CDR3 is TGTGCCAGCAGACAGGGGTCATTGGGCTACACCTTC. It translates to CASRQGSLGYTF.